This T cell receptor (beta chain) appears in the sequencing data of a study of vaccination and CD4 T cells after COVID-19. Treatment denoted: approximately nine-day PBMC culture with coronavirus spike peptide pools or control peptides (ViraFEST assay). Roughly 2.2 million PBMCs went into each well for culture with around 10 IU/ml IL-2 and 7.5 to 10 ug/ml peptide pools. The Oncomine TCR Beta short-read assay was applied to DNA of cultured CD4+ T cells. Genomic DNA was extracted from cultured CD4+ T cells. One entry per CDR3 protein results from TCRdb running MiXCR on the PCR reads. The sample carries about 17,000 distinct CDR3 sequences, 31% recorded once. Findings of the study overall: Convalescent patients displayed a median around 86% of reactive clones emerging only post-vaccination. Analysis of convalescent patients found that 304 of 307 vaccine-specific clones were spike mono-reactive.

Germline V gene data show CDR1 as SGHTA and CDR2 as FQGNSA. The CDR3 is 16 amino acids. Germline trimming cut 5 bases from V and 4 bases from J; bases unmatched to any gene: 10. Comment on this clonotype: Its antigen is currently unknown.

The receptor was isolated from a human donor with COVID-19. The rearrangement uses TRBV7-2 and TRBJ2-5; 10 bases fit TRBD1. The specimen sequenced was cultured CD4+ T cells from blood. This CDR3 is CASSAGDRGLRETQYF. For the CDR3, the DNA is TGTGCCAGCAGCGCAGGGGACAGGGGTTTGCGAGAGACCCAGTACTTC.